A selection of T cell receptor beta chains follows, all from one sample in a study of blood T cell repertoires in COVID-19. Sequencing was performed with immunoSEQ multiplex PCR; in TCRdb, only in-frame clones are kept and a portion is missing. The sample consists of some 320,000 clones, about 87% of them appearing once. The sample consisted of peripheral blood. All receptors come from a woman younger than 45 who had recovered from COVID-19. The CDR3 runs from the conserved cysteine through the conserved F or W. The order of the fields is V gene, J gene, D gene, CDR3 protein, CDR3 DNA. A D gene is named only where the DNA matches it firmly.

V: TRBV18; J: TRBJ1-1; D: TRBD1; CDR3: CASSPYPGTGMNTEAFF; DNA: TGTGCCAGCTCACCCTATCCCGGGACAGGGATGAACACTGAAGCTTTCTTT
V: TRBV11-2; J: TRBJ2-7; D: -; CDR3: CASSFDAVYF; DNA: TGTGCCAGCAGCTTTGACGCGGTGTACTTC
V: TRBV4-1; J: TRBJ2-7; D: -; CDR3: CASSQRTDSSYEQYF; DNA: TGCGCCAGCAGCCAAAGGACAGATAGCTCCTACGAGCAGTACTTC
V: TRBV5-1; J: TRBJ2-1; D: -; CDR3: CASSFARGYNEQFF; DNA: TGCGCCAGCAGCTTCGCCAGGGGCTACAATGAGCAGTTCTTC
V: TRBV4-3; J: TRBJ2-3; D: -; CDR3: CASSQGLGDTQYF; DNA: TGCGCCAGCAGCCAAGGCCTCGGGGATACGCAGTATTTT
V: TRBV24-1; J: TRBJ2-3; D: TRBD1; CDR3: CATSDLGDRGGADTQYF; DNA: TGTGCCACCAGTGATTTGGGGGACAGGGGTGGGGCAGATACGCAGTATTTT
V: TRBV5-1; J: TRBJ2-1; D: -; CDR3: CASSLRGGDEQFF; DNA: TGCGCCAGCAGCTTGAGGGGGGGCGATGAGCAGTTCTTC
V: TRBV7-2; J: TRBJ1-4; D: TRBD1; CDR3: CASSSQTGAGEKLFF; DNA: TGTGCCAGCAGCTCCCAGACAGGGGCGGGTGAAAAACTGTTTTTT
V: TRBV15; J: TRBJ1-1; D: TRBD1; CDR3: CATSRVPGRGHLNTEAFF; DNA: TGTGCCACCAGCAGAGTACCCGGCAGGGGGCACCTGAACACTGAAGCTTTCTTT
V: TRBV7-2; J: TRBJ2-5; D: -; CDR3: CASSRSAGYIQETQYF; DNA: TGTGCCAGCAGTCGCAGCGCCGGGTATATACAAGAGACCCAGTACTTC
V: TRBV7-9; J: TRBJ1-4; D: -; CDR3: CASSLSTALGDEKLFF; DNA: TGTGCCAGCAGCTTGTCGACAGCATTAGGGGATGAAAAACTGTTTTTT
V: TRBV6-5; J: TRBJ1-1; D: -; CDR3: CASSLNRDDTEAFF; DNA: TGTGCCAGCAGTTTGAACAGGGACGACACTGAAGCTTTCTTT
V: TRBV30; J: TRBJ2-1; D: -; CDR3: CAWRLSSYNEQFF; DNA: TGTGCCTGGAGGCTAAGCTCCTACAATGAGCAGTTCTTC
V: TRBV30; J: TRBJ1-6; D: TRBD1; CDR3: CAWSAKPGQGASPLHF; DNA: TGTGCCTGGAGTGCCAAACCGGGACAGGGTGCTTCACCCCTCCACTTT
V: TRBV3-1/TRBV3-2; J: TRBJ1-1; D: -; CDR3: CASSQGAFGNTEAFF; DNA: TGTGCCAGCAGCCAGGGAGCCTTCGGCAACACTGAAGCTTTCTTT